Each of the 29 T cell receptor beta chains below was sequenced from the same sample in a study of vaccination and CD4 T cells after COVID-19. TCRdb reprocessed the PCR reads with MiXCR, giving one entry per CDR3 protein. The table lists 25,000 or so distinct CDR3 sequences, around 50% of them singletons, with roughly 5% in the top ten. Sample time point: late sampling 161 to 241 days after vaccination in a few convalescent patients. Sequencing used CD4+ T cells from blood, obtained about 7 months after SARS-CoV-2 vaccination. Every receptor here comes from a human donor who had recovered from COVID-19.

This clonotype has only a few counts. This sequence joins TRBV5-4 and TRBJ1-2, with D perhaps matching TRBD1 (6 bases). The CDR3 length is 13 residues. From germline, CDR1 is SGHNT and CDR2 YYREEE (reference sequence). Trimming removed 4 bases from V and 1 base from J, with 8 bases in between. CDR3 in amino acids: CASSPDSNYGYTF. The CDR3 DNA reads as TGTGCCAGCAGCCCGGACAGTAACTATGGCTACACCTTC.

This chain links TRBV12-3 or TRBV12-4 with TRBJ1-1, with 7 bases matching TRBD1. V shed 1 base and J 6 bases; nucleotides not matched to a gene: 8. This CDR3 spans 15 amino acids. The CDR3 DNA reads as TGTGCCAGCAGTTTAGTTATAGGGGGCGCCCCTGAAGCTTTCTTT. It yields the protein CASSLVIGGAPEAFF.

This chain links TRBV6-5 with TRBJ1-2; unclear D gene. This CDR3 has 15 residues. The V and J ends lost 1 base and 1 base respectively, with 10 bases between them. Germline values: CDR1 MNHEY, CDR2 SVGAGI. CDR3: CASSYFPPNNYGYTF. The CDR3 DNA reads TGTGCCAGCAGTTACTTCCCTCCCAATAACTATGGCTACACCTTC.

The chain is built from TRBV27 and TRBJ2-7, with D hard to call. There are 13 residues in the CDR3. The V end lost 5 bases, the J end lost 3 bases, and 11 bases lay between the germline ends. CDR1 is MNHEY, CDR2 SMNVEV, per germline (reference sequence). The CDR3 here is CASSPQGFYEQYF. Written as DNA, the CDR3 is TGTGCCAGCAGTCCGCAAGGGTTCTACGAGCAGTACTTC.

This clonotype was seen a few times. The chain carries TRBV21-1 and TRBJ2-5; the table names TRBD2, a call not compared with the DNA. TRBV21-1 constitutes a pseudogene. CDR3 size: 15 residues. The CDR3 loop is CASSKPGLAGETQYF. The CDR3 DNA sequence: TGTGCCAGCAGCAAACCGGGACTAGCGGGAGAGACCCAGTACTTC.

This clonotype was found once. This sequence joins TRBV20-1 and TRBJ1-4; possible D gene TRBD1, 5 bases. With 4 bases removed from V and 11 bases from J, the gap between germline ends came to 17 bases. This CDR3 region has 13 residues. Germline V lookup: CDR1 DFQATT, CDR2 SNEGSKA (reference sequence). CDR3 in amino acids: CSAKTDSPEKLFF. In DNA form, the CDR3 reads TGCAGTGCTAAGACAGACTCTCCGGAGAAACTGTTTTTT.

The chain couples TRBV28 to TRBJ1-5; TRBD1 matches 9 bases. Germline V gene lookup returns CDR1 MDHEN and CDR2 SYDVKM. V dropped 7 bases and J dropped 0; count of bases not matched to a gene: 4. The CDR3 totals 15 residues. The CDR3 loop reads CASTIQGASNQPQHF. The CDR3 DNA is TGTGCCAGCACCATACAGGGGGCTAGCAATCAGCCCCAGCATTTT.

The chain couples TRBV20-1 to TRBJ2-7, with D possibly being TRBD2 (6 bases). The V gene's germline CDR1 is DFQATT and CDR2 SNEGSKA (reference sequence). Trimming cost V 8 bases and J 5 bases, with 22 bases left between them. CDR3 length: 14 amino acids. The CDR3 reads CSFLWGEFSNEQYF. For the CDR3, the DNA is TGCAGTTTCCTTTGGGGGGAGTTTTCCAACGAGCAGTACTTC.

V and J are TRBV20-1 and TRBJ2-1, with 14 bases lining up with TRBD2. V dropped 6 bases and J dropped 7; count of bases not matched to a gene: 11. The germline V gene has CDR1 DFQATT and CDR2 SNEGSKA (reference sequence). This CDR3 contains 16 residues. The CDR3 DNA reads as TGCAGTGCCGGGACTAGCGGGAGTTCCGGCTGGAATGAGCAGTTCTTC. Translation gives CSAGTSGSSGWNEQFF.

This clonotype was counted only a few times. The chain recombines TRBV6-5 with TRBJ2-5, with TRBD2 as a possible D gene (5 bases). Per germline, CDR1 MNHEY and CDR2 SVGAGI. Trimming shortened V by 2 bases and J by 5 bases, and 9 bases separated the two germline ends. This CDR3 contains 13 residues. CDR3 amino acids: CASSYARGETQYF. The DNA for the CDR3 is TGTGCCAGCAGTTACGCCCGCGGGGAGACCCAGTACTTC.

The rearrangement uses TRBV6-1 and TRBJ1-2; no definite D call. V was cut by 0 bases and J by 2 bases, with 13 bases left in between. CDR1 is MNHNS and CDR2 is SASEGT in the germline V gene. CDR3 length: 16 amino acids. CDR3 sequence (DNA): TGTGCCAGCAGTGAAGCCTCAGCACCGACAAACTATGGCTACACCTTC. This codes for CASSEASAPTNYGYTF.

The chain employs TRBV20-1 and TRBJ2-3; either TRBD1 or TRBD2 may supply D (5 bases each). The germline V gene encodes CDR1 DFQATT and CDR2 SNEGSKA (reference sequence). V dropped 1 base and J dropped 0 bases, with 11 bases sitting between them. The CDR3 runs 15 residues. CDR3: CSARGGFTSTDTQYF. For the CDR3, the DNA is TGCAGTGCTAGAGGGGGGTTCACTAGCACAGATACGCAGTATTTT.

This clonotype turned up a few times. J is TRBJ2-5 and V is TRBV28; D may be TRBD2 (5 bases). The CDR3 length is 14 residues. The ends were cut back, 3 bases at V and 5 bases at J, with 13 bases in the middle. Germline CDR1 is MDHEN and CDR2 is SYDVKM. The CDR3 spells CASSLSGSGETQYF. As DNA, the CDR3 is TGTGCCAGCAGTTTGTCCGGGTCGGGGGAGACCCAGTACTTC.

This rearrangement joins TRBV28 to TRBJ2-2; 9 bases match TRBD2. The CDR3 sequence is 16 residues long. Germline values: CDR1 MDHEN, CDR2 SYDVKM. V dropped 3 bases and J dropped 8; count of bases not matched to a gene: 10. CDR3: CASSFLGLAPGGELFF. The CDR3, as DNA: TGTGCCAGCAGTTTTTTGGGACTAGCCCCCGGAGGGGAGCTGTTTTTT.

The chain uses TRBV6-1 and TRBJ2-7; D may match TRBD1 or TRBD2 (5 bases each). CDR1 and CDR2 from the germline V gene are MNHNS and SASEGT. The CDR3 has 14 residues. With 7 bases removed from V and 0 bases from J, the gap between germline ends came to 13 bases. CDR3 in DNA: TGTGCCAGCAACCGAGCAGGGAGCTCCTACGAGCAGTACTTC. It yields the protein CASNRAGSSYEQYF.

The CDR3 DNA is TGTGCCAGTAGTATACCCGGGAAGGGTAACACTGAAGCTTTCTTT. It codes for CASSIPGKGNTEAFF. This chain links TRBV19 with TRBJ1-1, with D hard to call. Germline V gene lookup returns CDR1 LNHDA and CDR2 SQIVND (reference sequence). V gave up 2 bases and J gave up 2 bases, with 12 bases separating them. This CDR3 contains 15 residues.

The V and J genes are TRBV29-1 and TRBJ2-3, with 9 bases aligning to TRBD2. Germline V gene sequence: CDR1 SQVTM, CDR2 ANQGSEA. The CDR3 is 15 amino acids. After removal of 8 bases from V and 6 bases from J, the junction contained 15 bases not matched to a gene. For the CDR3, the DNA is TGCAGCACCGGGTCTACTAGCGGGTATTCGGATACGCAGTATTTT. Encoded protein: CSTGSTSGYSDTQYF.

The V call is TRBV4-1, the J call TRBJ2-2; TRBD2 matches 10 bases. CDR3 size: 14 residues. Germline loops: CDR1 MGHRA, CDR2 YSYEKL. V was pared by 5 bases and J by 4 bases, with 1 base of the junction left unmatched. The CDR3 protein is CASSSGRGTGELFF. CDR3 nucleotides: TGCGCCAGCAGCAGCGGGAGGGGCACCGGGGAGCTGTTTTTT.

This chain connects TRBV7-3 to TRBJ2-3; weak D call: TRBD2 (6 bases). Germline V gene sequence: CDR1 SGHTA, CDR2 FQGTGA. Trimming took off 4 bases at V and 0 bases at J, with 14 bases between the two ends. The CDR3 contains 16 residues. The CDR3 nucleotides are TGTGCCAGCAGCTCAGGGACTGTCCCTAGCACAGATACGCAGTATTTT. Translation: CASSSGTVPSTDTQYF.

The chain links TRBV27 to TRBJ1-5; no clear D gene. Germline-derived CDR1 and CDR2 are MNHEY and SMNVEV (reference sequence). This CDR3 region has 14 residues. Trimming removed 3 bases at V and 4 bases at J, with 10 bases between. As DNA, the CDR3 is TGTGCCAGCAGTTTCGAGGGAGTGAATCAGCCCCAGCATTTT. The encoded protein is CASSFEGVNQPQHF.

In this sample, this clonotype turned up a few times. The chain recombines TRBV28 with TRBJ1-2; D is ambiguous. The V end lost 3 bases, the J end lost 4 bases, and 9 bases lay between the germline ends. This CDR3 contains 13 residues. Germline V lookup: CDR1 MDHEN, CDR2 SYDVKM. CDR3 sequence reads: CASSFPWGYGYTF. Written as DNA, the CDR3 is TGTGCCAGCAGTTTCCCTTGGGGCTATGGCTACACCTTC.

This clonotype has more than one count but fewer than ten. The chain links TRBV7-9 to TRBJ2-5; possible D gene TRBD2, 5 bases. The CDR3 length is 15 residues. The V end lost 5 bases, the J end lost 4 bases, and 17 bases lay between the germline ends. Germline V gives CDR1 SEHNR, CDR2 FQNEAQ (reference sequence). CDR3 sequence reads: CASSLLSGSPETQYF. CDR3 in DNA: TGTGCCAGCAGCCTTCTTTCGGGGAGCCCAGAGACCCAGTACTTC.

V and J are TRBV6-5 and TRBJ1-5; D is unresolved. Trimming took off 10 bases at V and 4 bases at J, with 20 bases between the two ends. Germline loops: CDR1 MNHEY, CDR2 SVGAGI. The CDR3 runs to 15 residues. Here the CDR3 reads CAISDQRSLNQPQHF. The CDR3 DNA sequence: TGTGCCATCAGCGACCAACGATCCCTTAATCAGCCCCAGCATTTT.

The V gene is TRBV6-2 or TRBV6-3, the J gene TRBJ1-1; the D gene is possibly TRBD1 (5 bases). The CDR3 has 13 amino acids. The germline V and J ends were trimmed by 6 bases and 5 bases, with 13 bases remaining between them. Germline-derived CDR1 and CDR2 are MNHEY and SVGEGT. Written as DNA, the CDR3 is TGTGCCAGCAGGTCAGGGCTATGGACTGAAGCTTTCTTT. As protein: CASRSGLWTEAFF.

This clonotype has only a few counts. The rearrangement links TRBV7-8 to TRBJ1-1, with D unclear. V shed 3 bases and J shed 4 bases, with 6 bases lying between them. Germline V gene lookup returns CDR1 SGHVS and CDR2 FQNEAQ. The CDR3 is 12 residues long. CDR3 loop: CASSFGSTEAFF. In DNA form, the CDR3 reads TGTGCCAGCAGCTTTGGGAGCACTGAAGCTTTCTTT.

This chain's CDR3 is CASSLVVWSSGSTDTQYF. DNA of the CDR3: TGTGCCAGCAGCTTAGTAGTTTGGTCTAGCGGGAGCACAGATACGCAGTATTTT. The chain employs TRBV7-9 and TRBJ2-3; 8 bases are shared with TRBD2. The CDR3 consists of 18 residues. Unmatched junction bases numbered 9, after V lost 1 base and J lost 0 bases. Germline V lookup: CDR1 SEHNR, CDR2 FQNEAQ (reference sequence).

This clonotype turned up a few times. The chain couples TRBV7-2 to TRBJ2-3; possibly TRBD1 or TRBD2 for D (5 bases each). The V and J ends lost 0 bases and 5 bases respectively, with 15 bases between them. Per the germline V gene, CDR1 is SGHTA and CDR2 is FQGNSA. This CDR3 spans 16 amino acids. The CDR3 nucleotides are TGTGCCAGCAGCTTAGCGATTGGGACGCGGGTAGATACGCAGTATTTT. It specifies CASSLAIGTRVDTQYF.

This chain links TRBV7-9 with TRBJ2-1; D unresolved. The CDR3 is 15 amino acids. Per the germline V gene, CDR1 is SEHNR and CDR2 is FQNEAQ (reference sequence). V lost 1 base and J 2 bases, leaving 9 bases between the germline ends. CDR3: CASSLVGATYNEQFF. The CDR3 DNA sequence: TGTGCCAGCAGCTTAGTAGGAGCCACCTACAATGAGCAGTTCTTC.

This chain joins TRBV27 and TRBJ2-7; 8 nucleotides align to TRBD2. The ends lost 5 bases at V and 3 bases at J; junction bases unmatched: 9. Germline lookup yields CDR1 MNHEY and CDR2 SMNVEV (reference sequence). CDR3 size: 15 residues. Here the CDR3 DNA reads TGTGCCAGCAGTCTCAGGGGACTAGAAGGCTACGAGCAGTACTTC. This translates into CASSLRGLEGYEQYF.